Below, 27 T cell receptor beta chains from the same sample are listed, as sequenced in a study of Ad26.COV2.S vaccination and SARS-CoV-2 variants. This table comes from immunoSEQ multiplex PCR, and its TCRdb copy is limited to in-frame clones, with some not included. The top ten hold over 5% of the sample, which has 320,000 or so clones, almost 90% seen once. This sample's treatment: around 19 received Ad26.COV2.S at low or high dose, single or two shots; about 5 received placebo; per-sample allocation not given. It was on day 63 after the first vaccine or placebo injection that samples were taken. Sequenced here: peripheral blood, sampled in a trial of Ad26.COV2.S vaccine versus placebo. The receptors originated from a person aged 18 to 59 who received the Ad26.COV2.S COVID-19 vaccine or a placebo.

V and J are TRBV27 and TRBJ2-7; no firm D call. There are 16 residues in the CDR3. Germline CDR1 reads MNHEY; CDR2 reads SMNVEV (reference sequence). V was trimmed by 3 bases and J by 2 bases, leaving 17 bases between them. CDR3 DNA sequence: TGTGCCAGCAGTTTTAGTGCGGCGGACCAACCCTACGAGCAGTACTTC. Translation gives CASSFSAADQPYEQYF.

This rearrangement joins TRBV5-5 to TRBJ2-5; possible D gene TRBD2, 6 bases. The CDR3 consists of 18 residues. CDR1 and CDR2 (germline): SGHKS, YYEKEE (reference sequence). The V end lost 2 bases, the J end lost 4 bases, and 24 bases lay between the germline ends. The CDR3 coding sequence is TGTGCCAGCAGCTTTCAAGGAGGGCTTGGCGGGGTTCGAGAGACCCAGTACTTC. Translated: CASSFQGGLGGVRETQYF.

CDR3 in amino acids: CASTITVGQGGSEAFF. The CDR3 DNA reads TGTGCCAGCACCATCACAGTTGGACAGGGAGGGTCGGAAGCTTTCTTT. The rearrangement links TRBV5-6 to TRBJ1-1; 8 positions agree with TRBD1. Per germline, CDR1 SGHDT and CDR2 YYEEEE. Trimming took 6 bases from V and 8 from J; bases not matched to a gene: 18. This CDR3 comprises 16 residues.

The chain joins TRBV5-1 to TRBJ1-1; tentatively, D is TRBD1 (6 bases). The CDR3 covers 15 residues. Germline lookup yields CDR1 SGHRS and CDR2 YFSETQ. V was clipped by 0 bases and J by 4 bases, with 13 bases between them. The CDR3, as DNA: TGCGCCAGCAGCTTGGCGGCAGGGGAAGGCACTGAAGCTTTCTTT. Translating gives CASSLAAGEGTEAFF.

In this sample, this clone turned up once. V and J are TRBV19 and TRBJ1-2, with 7 bases lining up with TRBD1. This CDR3 is built from 13 residues. The V and J ends lost 6 bases and 8 bases, in that order; junction bases with no gene match: 9. CDR1 and CDR2 from the germline V gene are LNHDA and SQIVND (reference sequence). Here the CDR3 DNA reads TGTGCCAGTAGGCCGACAGGGTCGGGAGGCTACACCTTC. This sequence encodes CASRPTGSGGYTF.

This clone was picked up a small number of times. The V and J genes are TRBV30 and TRBJ1-2; 10 nucleotides match TRBD1. Per germline, CDR1 GTSNPN and CDR2 SVGIG (reference sequence). Losses at the gene ends were 5 bases for V and 4 bases for J; bases not matched to a gene: 10. The CDR3 sequence is 15 residues long. CDR3 sequence reads: CAWVRQGAKIYGYTF. CDR3 bases: TGTGCCTGGGTCAGACAGGGGGCAAAGATCTATGGCTACACCTTC.

This clone was detected once. V is TRBV19 and J is TRBJ1-1, with TRBD1 matching 12 bases. The length of the CDR3 is 15 residues. Per germline, CDR1 LNHDA and CDR2 SQIVND (reference sequence). The junction had 16 bases not matched to a gene; V was cut back by 10 bases and J by 10 bases. CDR3 residues: CATMLPGQGARGAFF. Here the CDR3 DNA reads TGTGCCACAATGCTCCCGGGACAGGGGGCCCGGGGAGCTTTCTTT.

This chain links TRBV6-5 with TRBJ2-3, with D perhaps assigned TRBD1 or TRBD2 (5 bases each). V was shortened by 2 bases and J by 2 bases, with 11 bases between the two germline ends. Germline V gene sequence: CDR1 MNHEY, CDR2 SVGAGI. The CDR3 consists of 15 residues. The CDR3 nucleotides read TGTGCCAGCAGTTACGAGGGGCGTTACACAGATACGCAGTATTTT. Its translation: CASSYEGRYTDTQYF.

The chain carries TRBV19 and TRBJ2-2; 11 bases are shared with TRBD2. The germline CDR1 and CDR2 sequences are LNHDA and SQIVND (reference sequence). Trimming removed 7 bases from V and 8 bases from J; junction bases left unmatched: 21. CDR3 size: 19 residues. CDR3 loop: CASTVGWLAGGVKSGELFF. Written as DNA, the CDR3 is TGTGCCAGTACCGTCGGGTGGCTAGCGGGGGGAGTGAAATCAGGGGAGCTGTTTTTT.

The CDR3 coding sequence is TGTGCCAGCAGCTTAGACTGGTCGGGTGAGCAGTTCTTC. Protein sequence: CASSLDWSGEQFF. V gene TRBV11-2 combines with J gene TRBJ2-1; D unclear. Trimming took 0 bases from V and 9 from J, leaving 9 bases between them. Germline V gene lookup returns CDR1 SGHAT and CDR2 FQNNGV. The CDR3 totals 13 residues. Looking up the rest from reference TRBV11-2 and TRBJ2-1 gives the full variable domain: EAGVAQSPRYKIIEKRQSVAFWCNPISGHATLYWYQQILGQGPKLLIQFQNNGVVDDSQLPKDRFSAERLKGVDSTLKIQPAKLEDSAVYLCASSLDWSGEQFFGPGTRLTVL.

The chain combines TRBV18 with TRBJ2-2, with 7 bases lining up with TRBD1. CDR3 size: 15 residues. CDR1 and CDR2 (germline): KGHSH, LQKENI. V lost 5 bases to trimming and J lost 1 base; unmatched junction nucleotides: 4. The CDR3 reads CASSTRQGNTGELFF. Written as DNA, the CDR3 is TGTGCCAGCTCAACTCGACAGGGGAACACCGGGGAGCTGTTTTTT.

This sequence joins TRBV14 and TRBJ2-2; D gene ambiguous. CDR3 size: 14 residues. CDR1 is SGHDN, CDR2 FVKESK, per germline. Trimming shortened V by 4 bases and J by 0 bases, and 6 bases separated the two germline ends. CDR3 sequence: CASSPWSNTGELFF. The CDR3 DNA reads as TGTGCCAGCAGCCCTTGGTCGAACACCGGGGAGCTGTTTTTT.

This clone was found once. The chain employs TRBV6-5 and TRBJ1-1; 10 nucleotides match TRBD1. The junction had 7 bases not matched to a gene; V was cut back by 2 bases and J by 4 bases. The germline V gene encodes CDR1 MNHEY and CDR2 SVGAGI. This CDR3 comprises 16 residues. The DNA of the CDR3 is TGTGCCAGCAGTTACGAGACAGGGGGCCCCAGCACTGAAGCTTTCTTT. It codes for CASSYETGGPSTEAFF.

The chain recombines TRBV5-1 with TRBJ2-2; D call uncertain. Per the germline V gene, CDR1 is SGHRS and CDR2 is YFSETQ. V lost 0 bases and J 1 base, leaving 10 bases between the germline ends. The CDR3 is 16 amino acids. This chain's CDR3 is CASSLGQMKNTGELFF. CDR3 coding DNA: TGCGCCAGCAGCTTGGGGCAGATGAAGAACACCGGGGAGCTGTTTTTT.

This chain connects TRBV7-2 to TRBJ2-6; D ambiguous. The CDR3 consists of 14 residues. V was shortened by 5 bases and J by 3 bases, with 8 bases between the two germline ends. Germline assignment: CDR1 SGHTA and CDR2 FQGNSA. CDR3 loop: CASSPPSGANVLTF. The CDR3 DNA reads TGTGCCAGCAGCCCTCCGAGTGGGGCCAACGTCCTGACTTTC.

The chain links TRBV5-1 to TRBJ1-1; TRBD1 matches at 7 bases. V trimming: 4 bases; J trimming: 4 bases; junction bases outside the gene matches: 7. The CDR3 sequence is 14 residues long. The germline V gene has CDR1 SGHRS and CDR2 YFSETQ. The CDR3 sequence is CASSTSGTVTEAFF. The CDR3 DNA reads TGCGCCAGCAGCACCTCCGGGACAGTCACTGAAGCTTTCTTT.

Written as DNA, the CDR3 is TGTGCCAGCAGAGGACTTCGAGGCTACACCTTC. As protein: CASRGLRGYTF. The J gene is TRBJ1-2, the V gene TRBV6-1, with D hard to call. CDR1 is MNHNS and CDR2 is SASEGT in the germline V gene. With 6 bases removed from V and 8 bases from J, the gap between germline ends came to 10 bases. This CDR3 has 11 amino acids.

The CDR3 sequence: CASSLLPSGNDGELFF. The CDR3 DNA sequence: TGTGCCAGCAGCTTACTCCCTAGCGGGAACGACGGGGAGCTGTTTTTT. The chain is built from TRBV7-8 and TRBJ2-2; 9 bases agree with TRBD2. Germline V CDR1 and CDR2: SGHVS, FQNEAQ. The trim removed 2 bases at V and 7 bases at J, leaving 8 bases unmatched. The CDR3 sequence is 16 residues long.

V gene TRBV30 combines with J gene TRBJ2-1; the D gene is possibly TRBD2 (5 bases). V was cut by 4 bases and J by 4 bases, with 5 bases left in between. The CDR3 is 11 residues long. CDR1 and CDR2 from the germline V gene are GTSNPN and SVGIG (reference sequence). The CDR3 DNA reads as TGTGCCTGGAAGCGGTACAATGAGCAGTTCTTC. Protein sequence: CAWKRYNEQFF.

The chain combines TRBV27 with TRBJ2-3; D is perhaps TRBD1 or TRBD2 (6 bases each). The CDR3 runs to 16 residues. The germline V gene has CDR1 MNHEY and CDR2 SMNVEV (reference sequence). V was clipped by 6 bases and J by 4 bases, with 20 bases between them. CDR3 nucleotides: TGTGCCAGCAGCCCAGGGGTCGGGGAGGTAGCAGATACGCAGTATTTT. Encoded protein: CASSPGVGEVADTQYF.

The J gene is TRBJ2-7, the V gene TRBV7-8; D unclear. The CDR3 covers 13 residues. V was trimmed by 3 bases and J by 3 bases, leaving 9 bases between them. CDR1 and CDR2 (germline): SGHVS, FQNEAQ. CDR3 nucleotide sequence: TGTGCCAGCAGCTTCAACAGAGGCTACGAGCAGTACTTC. It is translated as CASSFNRGYEQYF.

The V call is TRBV11-2, the J call TRBJ1-1; the D gene is possibly TRBD1 (5 bases). From germline, CDR1 is SGHAT and CDR2 FQNNGV. The CDR3 loop spans 17 amino acids. Between the trimmed V and J ends, which lost 6 bases and 0 bases, there was a span of 20 bases. The CDR3 spells CASRPTALTSMNTEAFF. CDR3 DNA: TGTGCCAGCAGGCCGACAGCTCTTACCTCTATGAACACTGAAGCTTTCTTT.

The V and J genes are TRBV6-1 and TRBJ2-7; D unclear. This CDR3 spans 14 amino acids. Per the germline V gene, CDR1 is MNHNS and CDR2 is SASEGT. The V gene lost 3 bases and the J gene lost 5 bases, with 14 bases spanning the gap. CDR3 loop: CASSDAHPKDEQYV. CDR3 nucleotides: TGTGCCAGCAGTGATGCACACCCTAAGGACGAGCAGTACGTC.

The rearrangement uses TRBV25-1 and TRBJ2-2, with D unclear. The germline V gene encodes CDR1 MGHDK and CDR2 SYGVNS. The V and J ends lost 5 bases and 1 base respectively, with 5 bases between them. This CDR3 is 13 amino acids long. CDR3: CASSQRNTGELFF. CDR3 nucleotides: TGTGCCAGCAGTCAACGGAACACCGGGGAGCTGTTTTTT. Filled out from reference TRBV25-1 and TRBJ2-2, the complete variable domain reads EADIYQTPRYLVIGTGKKITLECSQTMGHDKMYWYQQDPGMELHLIHYSYGVNSTEKGDLSSESTVSRIRTEHFPLTLESARPSHTSQYLCASSQRNTGELFFGEGSRLTVL.

This chain joins TRBV28 and TRBJ1-5; D uncertain. This CDR3 region has 12 residues. The ends were cut back, 6 bases at V and 5 bases at J, with 8 bases in the middle. CDR1 and CDR2 (germline): MDHEN, SYDVKM. The CDR3 here is CASSPDYQPQHF. As DNA, the CDR3 is TGTGCCAGCAGCCCCGACTATCAGCCCCAGCATTTT.

The J gene is TRBJ1-3, the V gene TRBV11-2, with D possibly matching TRBD1 (5 bases). V gave up 1 base and J gave up 0 bases, with 10 bases separating them. CDR1 SGHAT and CDR2 FQNNGV come from the germline V gene. This CDR3 region has 16 residues. CDR3: CASSLGAGLSGNTIYF. The CDR3 DNA reads as TGTGCCAGCAGCTTAGGGGCAGGGCTCTCTGGAAACACCATATATTTT. Complete variable domain (other parts from reference TRBV11-2 and TRBJ1-3): EAGVAQSPRYKIIEKRQSVAFWCNPISGHATLYWYQQILGQGPKLLIQFQNNGVVDDSQLPKDRFSAERLKGVDSTLKIQPAKLEDSAVYLCASSLGAGLSGNTIYFGEGSWLTVV.

The chain joins TRBV9 to TRBJ1-3; D is ambiguous. V lost 0 bases and J lost 4, with 2 bases in between. This CDR3 is 12 amino acids long. CDR1 is SGDLS, CDR2 YYNGEE, per germline. In DNA form, the CDR3 reads TGTGCCAGCAGCGTAGGGGGAAACACCATATATTTT. Its translation is CASSVGGNTIYF.